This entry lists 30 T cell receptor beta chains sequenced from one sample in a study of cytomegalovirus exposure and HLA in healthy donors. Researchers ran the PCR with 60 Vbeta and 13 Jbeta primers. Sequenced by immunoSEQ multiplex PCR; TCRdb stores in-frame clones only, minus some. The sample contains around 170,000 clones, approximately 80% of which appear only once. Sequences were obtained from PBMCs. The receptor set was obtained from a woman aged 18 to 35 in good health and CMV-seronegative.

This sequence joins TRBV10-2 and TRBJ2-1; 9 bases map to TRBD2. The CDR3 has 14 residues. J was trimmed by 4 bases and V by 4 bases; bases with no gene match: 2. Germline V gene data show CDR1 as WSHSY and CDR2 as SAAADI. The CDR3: CASSGLAAYNEQFF. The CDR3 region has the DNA TGCGCCAGCAGTGGACTAGCGGCTTACAATGAGCAGTTCTTC.

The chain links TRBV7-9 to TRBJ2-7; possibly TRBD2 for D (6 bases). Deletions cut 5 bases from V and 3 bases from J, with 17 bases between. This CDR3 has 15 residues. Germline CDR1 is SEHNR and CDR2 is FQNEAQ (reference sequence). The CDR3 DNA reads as TGTGCCAGCAGCCCTCAGACGGGGGTGGACTACGAGCAGTACTTC. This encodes CASSPQTGVDYEQYF.

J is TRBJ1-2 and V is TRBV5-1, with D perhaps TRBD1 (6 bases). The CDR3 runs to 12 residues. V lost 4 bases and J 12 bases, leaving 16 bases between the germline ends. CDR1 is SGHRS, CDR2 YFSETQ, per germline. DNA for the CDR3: TGCGCCAGCAGCCTCTCGGGGGGCGGCCACACCTTC. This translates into CASSLSGGGHTF.

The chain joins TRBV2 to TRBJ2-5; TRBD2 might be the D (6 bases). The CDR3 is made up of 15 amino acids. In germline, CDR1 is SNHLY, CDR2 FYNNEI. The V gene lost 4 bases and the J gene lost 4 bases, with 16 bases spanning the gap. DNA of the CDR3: TGTGCCAGCAGTGGGAGTCGGGGGATAGTAGAGACCCAGTACTTC. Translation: CASSGSRGIVETQYF.

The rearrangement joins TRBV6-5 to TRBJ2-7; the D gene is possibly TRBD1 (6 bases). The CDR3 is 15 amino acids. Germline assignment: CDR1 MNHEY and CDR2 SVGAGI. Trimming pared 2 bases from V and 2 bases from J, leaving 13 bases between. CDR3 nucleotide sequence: TGTGCCAGCAGTTACCGGGACAAAAAAACCTACGAGCAGTACTTC. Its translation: CASSYRDKKTYEQYF.

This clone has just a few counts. CDR3 DNA: TGTGCCAGCAGTGACGGCAGGAACTCCTACGAGCAGTACTTC. It yields the protein CASSDGRNSYEQYF. This chain links TRBV2 with TRBJ2-7, with unresolved D. V lost 3 bases and J 0 bases, leaving 9 bases between the germline ends. CDR3 length equals 14 residues. Germline lookup yields CDR1 SNHLY and CDR2 FYNNEI.

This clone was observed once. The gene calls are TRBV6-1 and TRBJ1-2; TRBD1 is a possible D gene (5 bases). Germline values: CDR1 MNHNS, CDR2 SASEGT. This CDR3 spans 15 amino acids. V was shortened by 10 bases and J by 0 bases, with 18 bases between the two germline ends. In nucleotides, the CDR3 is TGTGCCACCCTCCCCCTTGACAGACCTAACTATGGCTACACCTTC. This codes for CATLPLDRPNYGYTF.

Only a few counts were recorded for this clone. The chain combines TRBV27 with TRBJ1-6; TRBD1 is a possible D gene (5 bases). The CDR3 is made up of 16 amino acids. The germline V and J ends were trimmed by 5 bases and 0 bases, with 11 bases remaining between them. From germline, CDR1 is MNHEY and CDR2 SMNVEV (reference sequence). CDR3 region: CASSLKTGSYNSPLHF. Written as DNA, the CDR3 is TGTGCCAGCAGTCTTAAAACAGGCTCCTATAATTCACCCCTCCACTTT.

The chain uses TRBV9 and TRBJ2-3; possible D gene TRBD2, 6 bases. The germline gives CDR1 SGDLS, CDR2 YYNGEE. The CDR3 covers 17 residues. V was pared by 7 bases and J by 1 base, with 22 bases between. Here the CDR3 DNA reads TGTGCCAGCGGTGTGACAGCGGGTTCGGGTGGCACAGATACGCAGTATTTT. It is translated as CASGVTAGSGGTDTQYF.

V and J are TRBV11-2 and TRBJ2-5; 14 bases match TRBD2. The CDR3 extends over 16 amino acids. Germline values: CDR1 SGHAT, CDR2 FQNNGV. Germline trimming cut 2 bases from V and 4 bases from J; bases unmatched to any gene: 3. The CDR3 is CASSLMGTSGGETQYF. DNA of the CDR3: TGTGCCAGCAGCTTAATGGGGACTAGCGGGGGAGAGACCCAGTACTTC. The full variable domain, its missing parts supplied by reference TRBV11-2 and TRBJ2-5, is EAGVAQSPRYKIIEKRQSVAFWCNPISGHATLYWYQQILGQGPKLLIQFQNNGVVDDSQLPKDRFSAERLKGVDSTLKIQPAKLEDSAVYLCASSLMGTSGGETQYFGPGTRLLVL.

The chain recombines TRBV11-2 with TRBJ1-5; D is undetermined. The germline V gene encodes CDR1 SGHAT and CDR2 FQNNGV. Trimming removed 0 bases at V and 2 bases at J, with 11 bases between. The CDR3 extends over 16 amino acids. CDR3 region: CASSLEFGNRNQPQHF. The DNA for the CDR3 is TGTGCCAGCAGCTTAGAATTTGGCAACCGCAATCAGCCCCAGCATTTT.

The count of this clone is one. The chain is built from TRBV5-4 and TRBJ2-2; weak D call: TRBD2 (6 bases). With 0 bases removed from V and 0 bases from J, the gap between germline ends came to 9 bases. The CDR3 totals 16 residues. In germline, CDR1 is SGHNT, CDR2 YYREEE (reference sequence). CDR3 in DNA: TGTGCCAGCAGCTTGGTTGCGGGATCGAACACCGGGGAGCTGTTTTTT. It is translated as CASSLVAGSNTGELFF.

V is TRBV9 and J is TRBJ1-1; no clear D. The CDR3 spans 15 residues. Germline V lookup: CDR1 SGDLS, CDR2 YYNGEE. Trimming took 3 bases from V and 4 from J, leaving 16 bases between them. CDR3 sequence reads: CASSARLSSLTEAFF. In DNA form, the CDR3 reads TGTGCCAGCAGCGCCCGTCTAAGCTCTCTCACTGAAGCTTTCTTT.

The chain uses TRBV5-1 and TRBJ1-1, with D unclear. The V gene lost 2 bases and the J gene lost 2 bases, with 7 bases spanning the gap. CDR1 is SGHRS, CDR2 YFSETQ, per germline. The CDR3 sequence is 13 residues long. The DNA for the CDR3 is TGCGCCAGCAGCTTCCGGTTAAACACTGAAGCTTTCTTT. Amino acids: CASSFRLNTEAFF.

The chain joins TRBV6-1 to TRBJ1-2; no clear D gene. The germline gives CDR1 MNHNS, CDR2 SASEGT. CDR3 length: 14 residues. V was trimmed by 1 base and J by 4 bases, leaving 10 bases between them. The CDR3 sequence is CASSEVGGRYGYTF. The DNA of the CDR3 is TGTGCCAGCAGTGAAGTTGGAGGGCGCTATGGCTACACCTTC.

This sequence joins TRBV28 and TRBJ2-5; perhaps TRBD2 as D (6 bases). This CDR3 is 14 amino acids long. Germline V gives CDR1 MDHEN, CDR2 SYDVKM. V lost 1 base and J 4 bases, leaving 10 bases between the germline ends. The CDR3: CASSLSGVGETQYF. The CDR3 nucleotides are TGTGCCAGCAGTTTATCGGGGGTCGGAGAGACCCAGTACTTC.

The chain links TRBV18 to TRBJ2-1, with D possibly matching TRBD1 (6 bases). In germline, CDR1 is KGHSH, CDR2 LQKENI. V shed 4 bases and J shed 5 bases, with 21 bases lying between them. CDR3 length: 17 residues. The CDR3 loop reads CASSLYSGTPKNNEQFF. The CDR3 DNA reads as TGTGCCAGCTCACTATATTCCGGGACACCCAAAAACAATGAGCAGTTCTTC.

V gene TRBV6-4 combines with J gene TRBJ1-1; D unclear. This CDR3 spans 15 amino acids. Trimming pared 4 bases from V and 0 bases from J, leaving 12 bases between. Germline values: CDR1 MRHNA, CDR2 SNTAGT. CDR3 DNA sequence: TGTGCCAGCAGTGTCGGTGGGCCGATGAACACTGAAGCTTTCTTT. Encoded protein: CASSVGGPMNTEAFF.

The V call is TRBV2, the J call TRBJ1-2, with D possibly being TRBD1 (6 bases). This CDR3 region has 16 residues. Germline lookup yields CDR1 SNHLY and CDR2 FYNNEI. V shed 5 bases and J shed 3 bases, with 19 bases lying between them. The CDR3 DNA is TGTGCCAGCAGTTTTACAGGGAGTGGAATCCACTATGGCTACACCTTC. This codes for CASSFTGSGIHYGYTF.

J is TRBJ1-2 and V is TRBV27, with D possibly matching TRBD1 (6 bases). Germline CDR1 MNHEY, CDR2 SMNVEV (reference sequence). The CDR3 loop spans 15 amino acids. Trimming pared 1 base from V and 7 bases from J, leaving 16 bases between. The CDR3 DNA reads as TGTGCCAGCAGTTTATTGGGGGCCGGACGGGCTGGCTACACCTTC. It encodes CASSLLGAGRAGYTF.

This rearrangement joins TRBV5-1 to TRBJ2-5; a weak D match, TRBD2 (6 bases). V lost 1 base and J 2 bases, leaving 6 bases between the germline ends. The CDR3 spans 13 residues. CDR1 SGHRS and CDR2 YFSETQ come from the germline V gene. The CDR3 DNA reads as TGCGCCAGCAGCTTGCGGGGGCAAGAGACCCAGTACTTC. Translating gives CASSLRGQETQYF.

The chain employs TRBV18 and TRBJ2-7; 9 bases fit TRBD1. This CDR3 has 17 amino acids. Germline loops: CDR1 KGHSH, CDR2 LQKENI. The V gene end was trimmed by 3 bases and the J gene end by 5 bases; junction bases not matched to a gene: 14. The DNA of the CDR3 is TGTGCCAGCTCACCTAACGTTTTCAGGACAGGGGACAACGAGCAGTACTTC. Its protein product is CASSPNVFRTGDNEQYF.

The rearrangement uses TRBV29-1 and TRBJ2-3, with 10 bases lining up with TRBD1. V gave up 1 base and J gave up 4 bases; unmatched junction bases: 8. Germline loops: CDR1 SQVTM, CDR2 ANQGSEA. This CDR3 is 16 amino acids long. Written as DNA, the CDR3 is TGCAGCGTTGAAGGTCTGGACAGGGGGTTGGCAGATACGCAGTATTTT. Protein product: CSVEGLDRGLADTQYF.

CDR3 protein: CSVNWGVGNEAFF. CDR3 in DNA: TGCAGCGTCAACTGGGGGGTCGGGAATGAAGCTTTCTTT. The chain joins TRBV29-1 to TRBJ1-1; the D gene is possibly TRBD1 (5 bases). CDR3 length: 13 residues. Trimming pared 6 bases from V and 7 bases from J, leaving 18 bases between. CDR1 and CDR2 (germline): SQVTM, ANQGSEA.

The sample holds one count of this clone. The CDR3 is CASSLLRGSGANVLTF. For the CDR3, the DNA is TGTGCCAGTAGCCTCCTACGGGGATCGGGGGCCAACGTCCTGACTTTC. The rearrangement uses TRBV19 and TRBJ2-6, with D tentatively TRBD2 (5 bases). The V end was cut by 6 bases, the J end by 4 bases, with 16 bases between. The length of the CDR3 is 16 residues. Germline values: CDR1 LNHDA, CDR2 SQIVND (reference sequence).

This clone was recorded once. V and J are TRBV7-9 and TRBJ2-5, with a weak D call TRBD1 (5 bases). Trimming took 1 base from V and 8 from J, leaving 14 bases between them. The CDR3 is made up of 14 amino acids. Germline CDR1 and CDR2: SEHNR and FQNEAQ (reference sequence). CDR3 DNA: TGTGCCAGCAGCTTAGAGGGGCAGGGTCGCACCCAGTACTTC. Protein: CASSLEGQGRTQYF.

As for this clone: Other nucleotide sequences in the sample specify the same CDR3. Here the CDR3 reads CASSLGGNTEAFF. For the CDR3, the DNA is TGTGCCAGCAGCTTAGGCGGGAACACTGAAGCTTTCTTT. The chain uses TRBV11-3 and TRBJ1-1; D ambiguous. Germline-derived CDR1 and CDR2 are SGHNT and YENEEA. This CDR3 is 13 amino acids long. Between the trimmed V and J ends, which lost 1 base and 1 base, there was a span of 4 bases.

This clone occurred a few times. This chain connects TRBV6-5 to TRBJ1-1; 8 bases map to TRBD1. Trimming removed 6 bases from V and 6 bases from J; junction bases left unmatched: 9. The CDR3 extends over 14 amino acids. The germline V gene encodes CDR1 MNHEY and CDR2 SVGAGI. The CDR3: CASREDRERPEAFF. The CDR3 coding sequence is TGTGCCAGCAGGGAGGACAGGGAACGTCCTGAAGCTTTCTTT.

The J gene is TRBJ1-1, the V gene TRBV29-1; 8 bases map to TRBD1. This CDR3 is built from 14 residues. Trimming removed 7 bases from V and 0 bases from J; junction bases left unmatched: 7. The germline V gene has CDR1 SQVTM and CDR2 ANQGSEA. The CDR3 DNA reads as TGCAGCGGTAGACAGGGGACCATGAACACTGAAGCTTTCTTT. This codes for CSGRQGTMNTEAFF.

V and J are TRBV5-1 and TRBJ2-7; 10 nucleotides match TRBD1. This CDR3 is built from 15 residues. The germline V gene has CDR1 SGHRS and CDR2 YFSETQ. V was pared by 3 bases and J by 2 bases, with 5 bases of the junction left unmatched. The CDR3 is CASSWDRGRTYEQYF. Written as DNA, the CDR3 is TGCGCCAGCAGCTGGGACAGGGGTAGGACCTACGAGCAGTACTTC.